This T cell receptor (beta chain) was captured in a study of T cell repertoires in cytomegalovirus infection. At least ten counts were recorded for this clonotype. TCRdb re-derived calls from the reads in MiXCR, one entry per CDR3 protein. This sample yields about 230,000 distinct CDR3 sequences, of which 6.5% are seen a single time; roughly 6% belongs to the top ten. Germline CDR1 is SGHVS and CDR2 is FQNEAQ. CDR3 size: 16 residues. V lost 5 bases to trimming and J lost 2 bases; unmatched junction nucleotides: 12. Sequencing was carried out using PBMCs. The source of this sequence is a human donor in good health (CMV status not recorded). Some clones in this sample may be carry-over from other donors' samples. The chain combines TRBV7-8 with TRBJ2-7; 7 bases align to TRBD1. The CDR3 DNA reads as TGTGCCAGCAGCCGGTTGACAGGGAGAAGGGCCTACGAGCAGTACTTC. Protein: CASSRLTGRRAYEQYF.